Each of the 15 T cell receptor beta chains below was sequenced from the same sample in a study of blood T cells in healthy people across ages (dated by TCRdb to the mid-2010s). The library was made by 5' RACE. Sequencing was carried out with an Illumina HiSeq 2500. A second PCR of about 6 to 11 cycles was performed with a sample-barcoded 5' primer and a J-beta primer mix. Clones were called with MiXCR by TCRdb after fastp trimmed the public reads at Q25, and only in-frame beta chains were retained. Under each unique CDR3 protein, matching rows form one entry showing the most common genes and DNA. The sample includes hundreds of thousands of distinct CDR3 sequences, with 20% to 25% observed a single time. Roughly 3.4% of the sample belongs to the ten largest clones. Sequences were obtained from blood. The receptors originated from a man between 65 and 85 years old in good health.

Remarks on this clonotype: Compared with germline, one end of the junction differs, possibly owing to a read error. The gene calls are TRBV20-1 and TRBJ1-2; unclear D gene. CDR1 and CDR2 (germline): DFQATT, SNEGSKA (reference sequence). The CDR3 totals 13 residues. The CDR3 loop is CSVRTTISDGYTF. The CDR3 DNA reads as TGCAGTGTTAGAACGACGATTTCGGATGGCTACACCTTC.

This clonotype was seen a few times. The CDR3 region has the DNA TGTGCCAGCAGCCAAGGGACGGTAAACGCTGAAGCTTTCTTT. Translating gives CASSQGTVNAEAFF. The rearrangement links TRBV3-1 to TRBJ1-1; D is unresolved. From germline, CDR1 is LGHDT and CDR2 YNNKEL (reference sequence). V gave up 1 base and J gave up 6 bases, with 12 bases separating them. The length of the CDR3 is 14 residues. Full variable domain (rest looked up from reference TRBV3-1 and TRBJ1-1): DTAVSQTPKYLVTQMGNDKSIKCEQNLGHDTMYWYKQDSKKFLKIMFSYNNKELIINETVPNRFSPKSPDKAHLNLHINSLELGDSAVYFCASSQGTVNAEAFFGQGTRLTVV.

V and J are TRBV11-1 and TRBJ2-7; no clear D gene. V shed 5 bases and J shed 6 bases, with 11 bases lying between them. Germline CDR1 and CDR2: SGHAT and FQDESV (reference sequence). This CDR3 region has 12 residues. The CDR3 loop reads CASSQRSREQYF. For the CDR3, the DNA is TGTGCCAGCAGCCAAAGGTCGCGCGAGCAGTACTTC.

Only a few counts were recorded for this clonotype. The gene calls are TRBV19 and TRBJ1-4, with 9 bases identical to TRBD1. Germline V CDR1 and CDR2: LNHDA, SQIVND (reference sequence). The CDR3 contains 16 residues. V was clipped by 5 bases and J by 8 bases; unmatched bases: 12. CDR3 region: CASSPGPGTGLEKLFF. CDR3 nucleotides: TGTGCCAGTAGTCCCGGCCCGGGGACAGGGTTAGAAAAACTGTTTTTT.

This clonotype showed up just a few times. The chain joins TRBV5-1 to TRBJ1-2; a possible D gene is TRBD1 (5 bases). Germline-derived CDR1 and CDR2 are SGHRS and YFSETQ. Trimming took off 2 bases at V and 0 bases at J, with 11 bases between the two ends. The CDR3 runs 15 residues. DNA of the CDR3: TGCGCCAGCAGCTTCGGGACGGCCGCTAACTATGGCTACACCTTC. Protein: CASSFGTAANYGYTF.

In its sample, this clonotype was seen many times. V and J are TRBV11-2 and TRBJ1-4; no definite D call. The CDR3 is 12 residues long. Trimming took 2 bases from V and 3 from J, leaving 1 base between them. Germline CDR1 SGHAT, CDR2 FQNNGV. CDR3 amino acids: CASSLPNEKLFF. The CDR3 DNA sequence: TGTGCCAGCAGCTTACCTAATGAAAAACTGTTTTTT.

The DNA for the CDR3 is TGTGCCACCGCGGGCTTCTCTGGAAACACCATATATTTT. This encodes CATAGFSGNTIYF. The chain recombines TRBV10-3 with TRBJ1-3; D is uncertain. This CDR3 is built from 13 residues. V gave up 10 bases and J gave up 0 bases, with 10 bases separating them. Germline V gives CDR1 ENHRY, CDR2 SYGVKD.

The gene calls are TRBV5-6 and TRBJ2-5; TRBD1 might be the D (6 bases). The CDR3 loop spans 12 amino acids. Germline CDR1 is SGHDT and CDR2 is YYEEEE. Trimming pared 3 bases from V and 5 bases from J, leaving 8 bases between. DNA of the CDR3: TGTGCCAGCAGCTGGGGGCGGGAGACCCAGTACTTC. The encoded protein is CASSWGRETQYF.

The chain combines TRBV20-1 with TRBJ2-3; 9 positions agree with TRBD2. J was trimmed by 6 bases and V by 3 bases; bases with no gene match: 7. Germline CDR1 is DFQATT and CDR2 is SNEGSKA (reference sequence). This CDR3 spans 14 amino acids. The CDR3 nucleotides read TGCAGTGCTAGTAGGGGACTAGCAAGGGATACGCAGTATTTT. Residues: CSASRGLARDTQYF.

CDR3 residues: CASSLVRTPLGAQYF. The CDR3 DNA reads TGTGCCAGCAGCTTGGTCCGGACGCCTTTAGGGGCCCAGTACTTC. The chain couples TRBV11-2 to TRBJ2-5; D is perhaps TRBD1 (5 bases). The CDR3 contains 15 residues. Germline V lookup: CDR1 SGHAT, CDR2 FQNNGV. The V and J ends lost 3 bases and 9 bases respectively, with 20 bases between them. The variable domain in full, with the rest retrieved from reference TRBV11-2 and TRBJ2-5, is EAGVAQSPRYKIIEKRQSVAFWCNPISGHATLYWYQQILGQGPKLLIQFQNNGVVDDSQLPKDRFSAERLKGVDSTLKIQPAKLEDSAVYLCASSLVRTPLGAQYFGPGTRLLVL.

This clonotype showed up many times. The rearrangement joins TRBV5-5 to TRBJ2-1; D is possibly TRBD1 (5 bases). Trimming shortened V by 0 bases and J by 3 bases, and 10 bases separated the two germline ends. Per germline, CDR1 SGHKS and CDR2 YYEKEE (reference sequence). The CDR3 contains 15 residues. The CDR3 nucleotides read TGTGCCAGCAGCTTGGTGGCCGACAGCTACAATGAGCAGTTCTTC. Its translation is CASSLVADSYNEQFF.

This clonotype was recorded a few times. The CDR3 sequence: CSVLGGSSSYEQYF. The CDR3 nucleotides are TGCAGCGTCCTCGGGGGGTCAAGCTCCTACGAGCAGTACTTC. This chain links TRBV29-1 with TRBJ2-5, with 7 bases matching TRBD2. TRBJ2-7 matches the DNA end more closely, so the J call is doubtful. This CDR3 region has 14 residues. Germline values: CDR1 SQVTM, CDR2 ANQGSEA.

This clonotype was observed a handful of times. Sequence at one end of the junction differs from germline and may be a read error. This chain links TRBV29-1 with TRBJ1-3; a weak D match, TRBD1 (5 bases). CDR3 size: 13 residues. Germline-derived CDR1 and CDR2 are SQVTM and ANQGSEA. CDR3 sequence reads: CSVESGIGNIIYF. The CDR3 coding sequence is TGCAGCGTTGAATCAGGGATAGGAAACATCATATATTTT.

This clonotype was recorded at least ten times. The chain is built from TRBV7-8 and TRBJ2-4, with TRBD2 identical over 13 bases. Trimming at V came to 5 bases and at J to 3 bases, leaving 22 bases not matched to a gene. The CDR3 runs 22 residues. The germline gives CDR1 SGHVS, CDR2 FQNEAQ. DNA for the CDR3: TGTGCCAGCAGCAGCCTTGGTACCCAACTAGCGGGAGGGCCAGTCATCAAAAACATTCAGTACTTC. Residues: CASSSLGTQLAGGPVIKNIQYF.

The CDR3 is CATADQMETQYF. In nucleotides, the CDR3 is TGTGCCACCGCAGACCAGATGGAGACCCAGTACTTC. This chain connects TRBV25-1 to TRBJ2-1; D not resolved. The DNA end lines up better with TRBJ2-5; the J call may be wrong. The germline CDR1 and CDR2 sequences are MGHDK and SYGVNS. The CDR3 loop spans 12 amino acids.